This T cell receptor beta chain appears in the sequencing data of a study of shared clonotypes between healthy human individuals. Naive CD8 cells, CD45RO-negative and positively selected for CCR7, excluded terminally differentiated effector memory CD45RA+ cells. This clone was seen just once. The V and J ends lost 1 base and 5 bases respectively, with 21 bases between them. Germline V gene sequence: CDR1 SGHVS, CDR2 FQNEAQ. This CDR3 has 17 amino acids. The assay was immunoSEQ multiplex PCR, and TCRdb's table has in-frame clones only and misses some. The table shows around 2,000,000 clones, with around 96% occurring only once.

V and J are TRBV7-8 and TRBJ2-7, with D possibly matching TRBD2 (5 bases). The sequenced sample consisted of naive CD8+ T cells sorted from blood. The TCR sequence derives from a man aged 18 to 29 in good health. The CDR3 DNA is TGTGCCAGCAGCTTAGAAATGATAGGGAGTCGGTACGACGAGCAGTACTTC. Residues: CASSLEMIGSRYDEQYF. The full variable domain, in which reference TRBV7-8 and TRBJ2-7 provide the parts outside the CDR3, is GAGVSQSPRYKVAKRGQDVALRCDPISGHVSLFWYQQALGQGPEFLTYFQNEAQLDKSGLPSDRFFAERPEGSVSTLKIQRTQQEDSAVYLCASSLEMIGSRYDEQYFGPGTRLTVT.